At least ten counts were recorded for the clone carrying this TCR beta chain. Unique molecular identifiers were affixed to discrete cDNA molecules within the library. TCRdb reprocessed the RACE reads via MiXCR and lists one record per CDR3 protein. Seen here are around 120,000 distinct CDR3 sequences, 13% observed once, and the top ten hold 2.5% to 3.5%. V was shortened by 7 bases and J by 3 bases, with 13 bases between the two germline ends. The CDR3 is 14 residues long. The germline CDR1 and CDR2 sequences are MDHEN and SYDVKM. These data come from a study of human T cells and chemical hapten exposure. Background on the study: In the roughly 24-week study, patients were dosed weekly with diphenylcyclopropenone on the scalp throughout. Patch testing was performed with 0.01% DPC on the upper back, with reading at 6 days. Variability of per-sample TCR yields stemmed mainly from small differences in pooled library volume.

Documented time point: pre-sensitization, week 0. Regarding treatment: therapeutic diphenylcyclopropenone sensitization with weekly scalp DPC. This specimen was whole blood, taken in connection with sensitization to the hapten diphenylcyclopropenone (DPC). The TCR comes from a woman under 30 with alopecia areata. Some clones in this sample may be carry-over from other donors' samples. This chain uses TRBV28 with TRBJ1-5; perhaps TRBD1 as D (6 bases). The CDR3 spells CASTPDSYNQPQHF. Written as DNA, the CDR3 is TGTGCCAGCACTCCGGACAGTTACAATCAGCCCCAGCATTTT.